The 15 T cell receptor beta chains presented below share a single source sample, sequenced in a study of blood T cell repertoires in COVID-19. The data were produced by immunoSEQ multiplex PCR, yet TCRdb's version contains in-frame clones alone and is incomplete. Seen here are more than 300,000 clones, under 85% observed once, and the top ten hold less than 6%. Sequenced: PBMCs or T cells enriched from blood (not recorded which). These receptors all come from a woman aged 45-60 years who had recovered from COVID-19.

The rearrangement links TRBV18 to TRBJ2-2, with D tentatively TRBD1 (6 bases). V lost 6 bases, J lost 4 bases, and 12 bases lay in between. Germline V gene lookup returns CDR1 KGHSH and CDR2 LQKENI. The CDR3 length is 14 residues. Here the CDR3 reads CASSLKQGTGELFF. The CDR3 nucleotides read TGTGCCAGCTCTCTTAAACAGGGCACCGGGGAGCTGTTTTTT.

This clone came up once. The V and J genes are TRBV7-9 and TRBJ2-2, with D possibly being TRBD2 (5 bases). CDR3 size: 18 residues. CDR1 and CDR2 from the germline V gene are SEHNR and FQNEAQ (reference sequence). V lost 2 bases, J lost 0 bases, and 16 bases lay in between. DNA for the CDR3: TGTGCCAGCAGCTTACGAGCGGAAGTCCCCGCGAACACCGGGGAGCTGTTTTTT. Protein: CASSLRAEVPANTGELFF.

The V call is TRBV9, the J call TRBJ2-1, with 8 bases aligning to TRBD2. Trimming removed 4 bases from V and 8 bases from J; junction bases left unmatched: 5. The CDR3 contains 13 residues. The germline V gene has CDR1 SGDLS and CDR2 YYNGEE. DNA of the CDR3: TGTGCCAGCAGCAAGAGCGGGGGCCATGAGCAGTTCTTC. Its protein product is CASSKSGGHEQFF.

This clone was detected a few times. The CDR3 bases are TGTGCCAGCAGCTTGGTGTCAGTAGAGACCCAGTACTTC. It is translated as CASSLVSVETQYF. The V call is TRBV5-4, the J call TRBJ2-5, with no clear D. The length of the CDR3 is 13 residues. Trimming stripped 0 bases from V and 4 bases from J, with 7 bases between. The germline V gene encodes CDR1 SGHNT and CDR2 YYREEE (reference sequence).

The V and J genes are TRBV3-1 (or the pseudogene TRBV3-2) and TRBJ2-7, with 10 nucleotides matching TRBD1. Germline-derived CDR1 and CDR2 are LGHDT and YNNKEL (reference sequence). V trimming: 0 bases; J trimming: 2 bases; junction bases outside the gene matches: 7. The CDR3 is 17 amino acids. The CDR3 region is CASSQDGGQGKAYEQYF. CDR3 sequence (DNA): TGTGCCAGCAGCCAAGATGGGGGACAGGGGAAGGCCTACGAGCAGTACTTC.

V is TRBV5-1 and J is TRBJ1-3, with a tentative D call TRBD1 (5 bases). V was shortened by 0 bases and J by 3 bases, with 10 bases between the two germline ends. The germline CDR1 and CDR2 sequences are SGHRS and YFSETQ. The length of the CDR3 is 15 residues. For the CDR3, the DNA is TGCGCCAGCAGCTTGGTGGGGGAGGTTGGAAACACCATATATTTT. Translated, it gives CASSLVGEVGNTIYF.

The count of this clone is one. The V and J genes are TRBV6-2 or TRBV6-3 and TRBJ1-5, with 9 nucleotides matching TRBD1. Trimming at V came to 4 bases and at J to 4 bases, leaving 20 bases not matched to a gene. The CDR3 sequence is 20 residues long. Germline V gene lookup returns CDR1 MNHEY and CDR2 SVGEGT. The CDR3 is CASSSPRDRAQGAKNQPQHF. In nucleotides, the CDR3 is TGTGCCAGCAGTTCACCCCGGGACAGGGCTCAAGGGGCGAAAAATCAGCCCCAGCATTTT.

This clone was detected once. The CDR3 spells CASRGQGNSPLHF. For the CDR3, the DNA is TGCGCTTCAAGGGGACAGGGGAATTCACCCCTCCACTTT. This chain uses TRBV4-1 with TRBJ1-6, with 10 bases aligning to TRBD1. The CDR3 totals 13 residues. CDR1 and CDR2 from the germline V gene are MGHRA and YSYEKL.

The chain couples TRBV30 to TRBJ2-7; 7 nucleotides match TRBD1. V trimming: 4 bases; J trimming: 3 bases; junction bases outside the gene matches: 9. The CDR3 extends over 14 amino acids. The germline V gene encodes CDR1 GTSNPN and CDR2 SVGIG (reference sequence). The chain's CDR3 is CAWTGTALSYEQYF. The CDR3 DNA is TGTGCCTGGACCGGGACAGCCTTAAGCTACGAGCAGTACTTC.

This chain joins TRBV3-1 (or the pseudogene TRBV3-2) and TRBJ1-5; perhaps TRBD1 as D (6 bases). The CDR3 is 14 residues long. The germline CDR1 and CDR2 sequences are LGHDT and YNNKEL (reference sequence). Trimming stripped 2 bases from V and 7 bases from J, with 12 bases between. In nucleotides, the CDR3 is TGTGCCAGCAGCCAACAACAGGGTGAACAGCCCCAGCATTTT. Translation: CASSQQQGEQPQHF.

The chain employs TRBV29-1 and TRBJ1-1; 7 positions agree with TRBD1. CDR3 length: 14 residues. V trimming: 7 bases; J trimming: 1 base; junction bases outside the gene matches: 9. Germline V gene sequence: CDR1 SQVTM, CDR2 ANQGSEA. CDR3 nucleotide sequence: TGCAGCGCAGCCAGGGGACAGTCGAACACTGAAGCTTTCTTT. The encoded protein is CSAARGQSNTEAFF.

J is TRBJ2-1 and V is TRBV9; no firm D call. Trimming took 7 bases from V and 2 from J, leaving 10 bases between them. Germline V gene sequence: CDR1 SGDLS, CDR2 YYNGEE. CDR3 length: 13 residues. The CDR3 reads CASARATYNEQFF. The CDR3 bases are TGTGCCAGCGCCCGAGCAACCTACAATGAGCAGTTCTTC.

Only a few counts were recorded for this clone. The same CDR3 can be traced to other DNA sequences in this sample. This sequence joins TRBV18 and TRBJ1-5; D unresolved. The CDR3 is 13 amino acids. Trimming pared 6 bases from V and 2 bases from J, leaving 8 bases between. Per germline, CDR1 KGHSH and CDR2 LQKENI. CDR3 sequence reads: CASSPGGNQPQHF. The CDR3 nucleotides are TGTGCCAGCTCCCCCGGGGGCAATCAGCCCCAGCATTTT.

The chain is built from TRBV3-1 (or the pseudogene TRBV3-2) and TRBJ1-1, with D perhaps TRBD1 (5 bases). CDR1 and CDR2 (germline): LGHDT, YNNKEL (reference sequence). Trimming took 3 bases from V and 5 from J, leaving 13 bases between them. The CDR3 contains 14 residues. The CDR3 DNA reads TGTGCCAGCAGCCAGCCCACAGGAGAGACTGAAGCTTTCTTT. It encodes CASSQPTGETEAFF.

The CDR3 loop is CASRTGQGTFNTEAFF. In nucleotides, the CDR3 is TGCGCCAGCCGAACGGGACAGGGGACCTTTAACACTGAAGCTTTCTTT. V gene TRBV5-1 combines with J gene TRBJ1-1; TRBD1 matches 10 bases. The trim removed 7 bases at V and 2 bases at J, leaving 11 bases unmatched. Looked up from germline, CDR1 is SGHRS and CDR2 is YFSETQ. The CDR3 consists of 16 residues.